The 19 T cell receptor beta chains below come from one sample, sequenced in a study of blood T cell repertoires in COVID-19. The method was immunoSEQ multiplex PCR; TCRdb's version includes in-frame clones alone and lacks a portion of them. The sample holds under 95,000 clones; more than 85% are singletons and the top ten take about 5.1%. The specimen was peripheral blood. These receptors originate from a man in his forties or fifties with acute or convalescent COVID-19.

The gene calls are TRBV6-5 and TRBJ1-1, with D uncertain. Germline V gene data show CDR1 as MNHEY and CDR2 as SVGAGI. This CDR3 contains 13 residues. Trimming took off 2 bases at V and 8 bases at J, with 12 bases between the two ends. CDR3 protein: CASSYEPSTEAFF. In nucleotides, the CDR3 is TGTGCCAGCAGTTACGAACCCTCCACAGAAGCTTTCTTT.

This chain uses TRBV4-2 with TRBJ2-1; D remains unclear. The V gene's germline CDR1 is LGHNA and CDR2 YNFKEQ. V lost 1 base to trimming and J lost 3 bases, with 13 bases between them. The CDR3 is 16 residues long. The CDR3 bases are TGTGCCAGCAGCCAAGCTCCCACTGGTCTCTACAATGAGCAGTTCTTC. This translates into CASSQAPTGLYNEQFF.

The chain combines TRBV6-6 with TRBJ1-5, with 8 nucleotides matching TRBD1. CDR3 length: 18 amino acids. Unmatched junction bases numbered 16, after V lost 6 bases and J lost 3 bases. Germline CDR1 is MNHNY and CDR2 is SVGAGI (reference sequence). CDR3 sequence: CASSRTGGVPPFNQPQHF. CDR3 nucleotides: TGTGCCAGCAGCCGAACAGGGGGGGTACCTCCTTTCAATCAGCCCCAGCATTTT.

The J gene is TRBJ1-5, the V gene TRBV29-1; D is unresolved. The germline gives CDR1 SQVTM, CDR2 ANQGSEA. CDR3 size: 14 residues. Trimming removed 4 bases from V and 1 base from J, with 11 bases in between. The chain's CDR3 is CSVVVGTSNQPQHF. The CDR3 bases are TGCAGCGTTGTTGTGGGCACGAGCAATCAGCCCCAGCATTTT.

This rearrangement joins TRBV29-1 to TRBJ1-3; 9 bases are a match to TRBD1. Germline values: CDR1 SQVTM, CDR2 ANQGSEA. The CDR3 runs to 13 residues. V dropped 6 bases and J dropped 3; count of bases not matched to a gene: 3. The CDR3 bases are TGCAGCGTACAGGGGGCAATTGGAAACACCATATATTTT. Encoded protein: CSVQGAIGNTIYF.

This CDR3 reads CASSSEVSEQYF. The CDR3 DNA sequence: TGTGCCAGCTCATCTGAGGTCAGCGAGCAGTACTTC. This chain joins TRBV18 and TRBJ2-7; D remains unclear. Germline V gene sequence: CDR1 KGHSH, CDR2 LQKENI. V was clipped by 5 bases and J by 6 bases, with 11 bases between them. The CDR3 runs 12 residues.

This chain joins TRBV7-2 and TRBJ1-1; TRBD1 agrees at 7 bases. Germline trimming cut 4 bases from V and 3 bases from J; bases unmatched to any gene: 20. Germline V gene sequence: CDR1 SGHTA, CDR2 FQGNSA. This CDR3 has 19 amino acids. The CDR3 loop is CASSSHRTGRVSWYTEAFF. The CDR3 DNA reads as TGTGCCAGCAGCTCCCACCGGACAGGACGAGTTAGTTGGTACACTGAAGCTTTCTTT. The full variable domain, completed using reference TRBV7-2 and TRBJ1-1, is GAGVSQSPSNKVTEKGKDVELRCDPISGHTALYWYRQSLGQGLEFLIYFQGNSAPDKSGLPSDRFSAERTGGSVSTLTIQRTQQEDSAVYLCASSSHRTGRVSWYTEAFFGQGTRLTVV.

The chain couples TRBV27 to TRBJ2-7; a possible D gene is TRBD1 (7 bases). The CDR3 is 14 amino acids. Germline values: CDR1 MNHEY, CDR2 SMNVEV (reference sequence). The V gene lost 3 bases and the J gene lost 1 base, with 10 bases spanning the gap. As DNA, the CDR3 is TGTGCCAGCAGTTTCAGGGGGGTGTCCTACGAGCAGTACTTC. Translated, it gives CASSFRGVSYEQYF.

The genes are TRBV30 and TRBJ1-2; TRBD1 matches 12 bases. Trimming removed 3 bases from V and 7 bases from J; junction bases left unmatched: 6. The germline V gene has CDR1 GTSNPN and CDR2 SVGIG (reference sequence). This CDR3 is 14 amino acids long. DNA for the CDR3: TGTGCCTGGAGGGGGACAGGGGGCTACGGTGGCTACACCTTC. This translates into CAWRGTGGYGGYTF.

This chain links TRBV10-3 with TRBJ1-5; D unclear. Between the trimmed V and J ends, which lost 10 bases and 0 bases, there was a span of 13 bases. This CDR3 is 14 amino acids long. Germline V gene lookup returns CDR1 ENHRY and CDR2 SYGVKD. The CDR3 DNA follows: TGTGCCACCGCGCCGTTACCTAGCAATCAGCCCCAGCATTTT. Its translation: CATAPLPSNQPQHF.

The rearrangement links TRBV19 to TRBJ2-7; 7 bases match TRBD1. This CDR3 has 13 residues. The V gene's germline CDR1 is LNHDA and CDR2 SQIVND (reference sequence). J was trimmed by 3 bases and V by 5 bases; bases with no gene match: 4. CDR3: CASSLHRGYEQYF. The CDR3 DNA follows: TGTGCCAGTAGTTTACACAGGGGCTACGAGCAGTACTTC.

This chain links TRBV6-1 with TRBJ1-1; 8 nucleotides line up with TRBD1. Germline CDR1 reads MNHNS; CDR2 reads SASEGT. This CDR3 has 18 amino acids. Unmatched junction bases numbered 13, after V lost 3 bases and J lost 1 base. The CDR3 is CASSDRGHGMGTNTEAFF. Written as DNA, the CDR3 is TGTGCCAGCAGTGACAGGGGGCACGGCATGGGTACGAACACTGAAGCTTTCTTT.

V gene TRBV6-1 combines with J gene TRBJ1-5; TRBD1 is a possible D gene (5 bases). Trimming cost V 1 base and J 7 bases, with 11 bases left between them. Germline V gene data show CDR1 as MNHNS and CDR2 as SASEGT. The CDR3 is 14 residues long. The CDR3 nucleotides are TGTGCCAGCAGTGAAGGGGGGGGAAGCCAGCCCCAGCATTTT. Amino acids: CASSEGGGSQPQHF.

CDR3 residues: CATSRSPGTGSHEQYF. CDR3 DNA sequence: TGTGCCACCAGCAGATCTCCCGGGACAGGGAGCCACGAGCAGTACTTC. The J gene is TRBJ2-7, the V gene TRBV15, with 9 bases matching TRBD1. There are 16 residues in the CDR3. After removal of 2 bases from V and 5 bases from J, the junction contained 10 bases not matched to a gene. CDR1 and CDR2 (germline): LNHNV, YYDKDF (reference sequence).

This clone appeared once. The chain combines TRBV6-1 with TRBJ1-1; 8 bases align to TRBD1. The junction had 15 bases not matched to a gene; V was cut back by 4 bases and J by 8 bases. The CDR3 contains 16 residues. Germline V gene lookup returns CDR1 MNHNS and CDR2 SASEGT. CDR3 protein: CASSVGRGQTGAEAFF. The CDR3 nucleotides read TGTGCCAGCAGTGTGGGCAGGGGGCAGACCGGAGCCGAAGCTTTCTTT.

In its sample, this clone was seen once. V usage is TRBV7-9 and J usage is TRBJ2-1; 8 bases line up with TRBD2. CDR1 is SEHNR and CDR2 is FQNEAQ in the germline V gene (reference sequence). Trimming cost V 5 bases and J 9 bases; bases outside gene matches: 6. CDR3 size: 13 residues. In nucleotides, the CDR3 is TGTGCCAGCAGCGTCGGGGGGGCGGTTGAGCAGTTCTTC. It encodes CASSVGGAVEQFF.

The CDR3 nucleotides read TGCGCCAGCAGCCAAGATCAGGGTGTGGACTATGGCTACACCTTC. Its translation: CASSQDQGVDYGYTF. The chain joins TRBV4-1 to TRBJ1-2; D might be TRBD1 (5 bases). Germline CDR1 MGHRA, CDR2 YSYEKL. Trimming pared 0 bases from V and 3 bases from J, leaving 11 bases between. The CDR3 length is 15 residues.

The chain is built from TRBV3-1 (or the pseudogene TRBV3-2) and TRBJ2-1, with D possibly being TRBD2 (6 bases). Germline CDR1 is LGHDT and CDR2 is YNNKEL (reference sequence). The V end lost 5 bases, the J end lost 1 base, and 15 bases lay between the germline ends. The CDR3 is 16 residues long. The CDR3 DNA reads TGTGCCAGCAGCGCCCAGCGGGCGCCATCCTACAATGAGCAGTTCTTC. Translation: CASSAQRAPSYNEQFF.

In nucleotides, the CDR3 is TGTGCCAGCAGCTCGGACTGGGCAACTAATGAAAAACTGTTTTTT. It codes for CASSSDWATNEKLFF. The chain employs TRBV7-2 and TRBJ1-4, with D hard to call. This CDR3 spans 15 amino acids. Trimming pared 4 bases from V and 0 bases from J, leaving 9 bases between. The germline gives CDR1 SGHTA, CDR2 FQGNSA.